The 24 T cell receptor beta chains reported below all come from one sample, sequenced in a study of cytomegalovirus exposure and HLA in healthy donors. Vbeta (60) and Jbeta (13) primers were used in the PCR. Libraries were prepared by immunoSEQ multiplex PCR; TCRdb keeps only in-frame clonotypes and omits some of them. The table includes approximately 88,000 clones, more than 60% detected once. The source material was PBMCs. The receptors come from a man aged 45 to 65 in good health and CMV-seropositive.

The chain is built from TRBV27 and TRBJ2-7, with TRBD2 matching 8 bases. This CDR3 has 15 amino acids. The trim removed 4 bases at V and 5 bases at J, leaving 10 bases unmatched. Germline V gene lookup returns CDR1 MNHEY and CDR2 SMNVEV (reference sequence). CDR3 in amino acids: CASSSRGVGGDEQYF. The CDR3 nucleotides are TGTGCCAGCAGTTCGCGGGGGGTGGGGGGGGACGAGCAGTACTTC.

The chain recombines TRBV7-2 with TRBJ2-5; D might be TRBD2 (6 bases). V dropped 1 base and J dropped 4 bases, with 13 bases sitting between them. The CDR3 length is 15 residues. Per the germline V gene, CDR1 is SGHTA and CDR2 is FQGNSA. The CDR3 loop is CASSLEVRRGETQYF. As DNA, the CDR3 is TGTGCCAGCAGCTTAGAAGTACGGCGGGGAGAGACCCAGTACTTC.

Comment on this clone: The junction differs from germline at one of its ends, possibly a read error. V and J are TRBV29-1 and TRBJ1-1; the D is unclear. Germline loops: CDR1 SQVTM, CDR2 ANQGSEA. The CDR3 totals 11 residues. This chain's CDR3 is CRGSTNTEALF. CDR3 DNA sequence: TGCAGGGGCAGCACGAACACTGAAGCTCTCTTT.

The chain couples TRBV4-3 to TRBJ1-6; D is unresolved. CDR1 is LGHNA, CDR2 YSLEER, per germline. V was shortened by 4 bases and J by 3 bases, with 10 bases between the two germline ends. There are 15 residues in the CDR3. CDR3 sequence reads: CASSPRHGYNSPLHF. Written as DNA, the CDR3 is TGCGCCAGCAGCCCCCGACATGGCTATAATTCACCCCTCCACTTT.

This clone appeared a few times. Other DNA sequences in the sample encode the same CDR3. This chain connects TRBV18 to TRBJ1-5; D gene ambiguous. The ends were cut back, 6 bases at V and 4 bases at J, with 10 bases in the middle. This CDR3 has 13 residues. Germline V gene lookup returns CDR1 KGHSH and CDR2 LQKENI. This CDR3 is CASSPDKNQPQHF. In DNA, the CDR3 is TGTGCCAGCTCCCCAGACAAGAATCAGCCCCAGCATTTT.

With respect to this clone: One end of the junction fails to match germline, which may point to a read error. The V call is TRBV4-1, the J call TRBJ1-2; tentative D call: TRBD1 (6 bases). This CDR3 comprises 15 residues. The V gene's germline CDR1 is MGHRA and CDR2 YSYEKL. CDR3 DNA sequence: TGCGCCAGCAGCCAACGGACAGCAGCTAACTATGGCTACCCCTTC. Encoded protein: CASSQRTAANYGYPF.

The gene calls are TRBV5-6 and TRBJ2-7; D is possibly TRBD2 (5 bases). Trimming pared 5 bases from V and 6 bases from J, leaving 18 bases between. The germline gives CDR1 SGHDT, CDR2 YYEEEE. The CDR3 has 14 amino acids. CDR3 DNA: TGTGCCAGCAGGGGCCCGACGTCACGGGGCGAGCAGTACTTC. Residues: CASRGPTSRGEQYF. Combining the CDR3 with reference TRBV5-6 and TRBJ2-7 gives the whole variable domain DAGVTQSPTHLIKTRGQQVTLRCSPKSGHDTVSWYQQALGQGPQFIFQYYEEEERQRGNFPDRFSGHQFPNYSSELNVNALLLGDSALYLCASRGPTSRGEQYFGPGTRLTVT.

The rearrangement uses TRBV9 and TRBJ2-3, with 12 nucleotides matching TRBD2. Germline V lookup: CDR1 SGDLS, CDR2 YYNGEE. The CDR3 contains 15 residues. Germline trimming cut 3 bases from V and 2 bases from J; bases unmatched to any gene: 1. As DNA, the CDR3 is TGTGCCAGCAGCGGGACTAGCGGGGCCACAGATACGCAGTATTTT. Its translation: CASSGTSGATDTQYF.

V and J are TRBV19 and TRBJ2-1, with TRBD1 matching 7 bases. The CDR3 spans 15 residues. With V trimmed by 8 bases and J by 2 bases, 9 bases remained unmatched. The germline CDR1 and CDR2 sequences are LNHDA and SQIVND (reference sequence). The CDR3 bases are TGTGCCAGTCATACAGGGGCTGTCCCCTACAATGAGCAGTTCTTC. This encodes CASHTGAVPYNEQFF.

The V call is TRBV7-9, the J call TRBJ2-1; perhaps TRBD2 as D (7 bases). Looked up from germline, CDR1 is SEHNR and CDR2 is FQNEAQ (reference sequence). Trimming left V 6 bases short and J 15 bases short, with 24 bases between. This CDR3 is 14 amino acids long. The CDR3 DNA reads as TGTGCCAGCAGTCTGGTGGGGGGGCTTCATAATCCGTTCTTC. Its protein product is CASSLVGGLHNPFF.

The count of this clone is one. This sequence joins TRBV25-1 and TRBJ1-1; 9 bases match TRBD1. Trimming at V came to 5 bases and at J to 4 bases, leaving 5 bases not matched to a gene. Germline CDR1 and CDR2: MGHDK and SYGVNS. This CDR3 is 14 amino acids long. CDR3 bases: TGTGCCAGCAGTCACGGACAGGGGCGCACTGAAGCTTTCTTT. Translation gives CASSHGQGRTEAFF.

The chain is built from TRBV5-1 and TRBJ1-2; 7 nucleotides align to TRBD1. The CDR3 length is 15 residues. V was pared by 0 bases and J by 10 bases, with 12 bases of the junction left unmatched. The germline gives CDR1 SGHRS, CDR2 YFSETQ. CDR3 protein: CASSLVGQGGPFYTF. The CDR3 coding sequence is TGCGCCAGCAGCTTGGTAGGCCAGGGGGGTCCATTCTACACCTTC.

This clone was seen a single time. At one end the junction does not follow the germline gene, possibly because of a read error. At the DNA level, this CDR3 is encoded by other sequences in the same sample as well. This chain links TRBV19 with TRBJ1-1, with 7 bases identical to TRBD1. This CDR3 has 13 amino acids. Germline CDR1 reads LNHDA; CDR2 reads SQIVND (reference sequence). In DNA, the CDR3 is TGTGCAATCTCGACAGGGACGGGCACTGAGGCTTTCTTT. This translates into CAISTGTGTEAFF.

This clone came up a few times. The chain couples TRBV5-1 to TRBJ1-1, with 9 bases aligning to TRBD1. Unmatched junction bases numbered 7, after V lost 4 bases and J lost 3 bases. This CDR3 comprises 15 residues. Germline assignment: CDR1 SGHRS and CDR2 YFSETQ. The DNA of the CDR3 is TGCGCCAGCAGCCAATGGACAGGGGAGGACACTGAAGCTTTCTTT. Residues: CASSQWTGEDTEAFF.

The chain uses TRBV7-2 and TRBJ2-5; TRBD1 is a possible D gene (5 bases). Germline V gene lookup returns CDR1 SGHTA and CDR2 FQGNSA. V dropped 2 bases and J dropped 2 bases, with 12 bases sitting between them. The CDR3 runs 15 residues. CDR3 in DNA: TGTGCCAGCAGCTTAAATGGACACCTTCAAGAGACCCAGTACTTC. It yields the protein CASSLNGHLQETQYF.

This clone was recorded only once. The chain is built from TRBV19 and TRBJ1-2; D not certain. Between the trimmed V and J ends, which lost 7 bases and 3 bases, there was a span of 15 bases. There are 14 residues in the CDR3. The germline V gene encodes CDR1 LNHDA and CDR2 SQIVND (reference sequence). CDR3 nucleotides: TGTGCCAGTACGCGGACTACCCTGGACTATGGCTACACCTTC. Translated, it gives CASTRTTLDYGYTF.

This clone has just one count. The DNA for the CDR3 is TGCGCCAGCAGCTTGGCTAGCGGGGGGTCGCTGGACTACGAGCAGTACTTC. Its translation: CASSLASGGSLDYEQYF. The J gene is TRBJ2-7, the V gene TRBV5-1; TRBD2 agrees at 11 bases. Germline V gives CDR1 SGHRS, CDR2 YFSETQ. V gave up 0 bases and J gave up 3 bases; unmatched junction bases: 8. The CDR3 is 17 residues long.

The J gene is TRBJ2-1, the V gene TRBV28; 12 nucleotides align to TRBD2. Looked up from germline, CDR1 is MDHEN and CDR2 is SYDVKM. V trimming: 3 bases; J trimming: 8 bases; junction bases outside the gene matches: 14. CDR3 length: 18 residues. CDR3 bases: TGTGCCAGCAGTTTGAGTGATGCTAGCGGGGGGGCCATTGATGAGCAGTTCTTC. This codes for CASSLSDASGGAIDEQFF.

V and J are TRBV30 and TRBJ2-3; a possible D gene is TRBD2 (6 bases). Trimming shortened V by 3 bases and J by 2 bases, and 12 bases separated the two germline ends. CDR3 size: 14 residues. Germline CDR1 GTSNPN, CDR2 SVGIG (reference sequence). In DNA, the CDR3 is TGTGCCTGGAGGTTGGGGGGTTACACAGATACGCAGTATTTT. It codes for CAWRLGGYTDTQYF.

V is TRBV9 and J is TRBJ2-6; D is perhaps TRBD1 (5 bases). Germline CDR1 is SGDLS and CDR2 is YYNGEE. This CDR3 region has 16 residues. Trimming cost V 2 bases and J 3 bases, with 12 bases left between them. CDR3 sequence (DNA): TGTGCCAGCAGCGTCTACGACAGTGGTGGGGCCAACGTCCTGACTTTC. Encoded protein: CASSVYDSGGANVLTF.

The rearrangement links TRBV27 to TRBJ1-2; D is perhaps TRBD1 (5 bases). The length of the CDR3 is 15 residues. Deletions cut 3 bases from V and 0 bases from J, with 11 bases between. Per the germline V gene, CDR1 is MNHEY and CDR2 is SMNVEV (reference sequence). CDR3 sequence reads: CASSFRGEANYGYTF. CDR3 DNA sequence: TGTGCCAGCAGTTTTCGGGGGGAAGCTAACTATGGCTACACCTTC.

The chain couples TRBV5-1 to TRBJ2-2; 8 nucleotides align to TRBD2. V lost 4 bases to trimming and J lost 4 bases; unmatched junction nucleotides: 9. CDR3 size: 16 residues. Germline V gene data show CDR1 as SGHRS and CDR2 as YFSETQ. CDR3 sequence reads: CASSPLERGSTGELFF. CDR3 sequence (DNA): TGCGCCAGCAGCCCCCTGGAGCGGGGGTCCACCGGGGAGCTGTTTTTT.

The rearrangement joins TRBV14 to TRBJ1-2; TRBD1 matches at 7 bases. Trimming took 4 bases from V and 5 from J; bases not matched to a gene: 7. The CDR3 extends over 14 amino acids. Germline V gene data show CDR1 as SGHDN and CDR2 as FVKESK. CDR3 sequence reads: CASSRLQGGYGYTF. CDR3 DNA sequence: TGTGCCAGCAGCCGCCTCCAGGGGGGATATGGCTACACCTTC. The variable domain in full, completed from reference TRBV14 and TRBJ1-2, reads EAGVTQFPSHSVIEKGQTVTLRCDPISGHDNLYWYRRVMGKEIKFLLHFVKESKQDESGMPNNRFLAERTGGTYSTLKVQPAELEDSGVYFCASSRLQGGYGYTFGSGTRLTVV.

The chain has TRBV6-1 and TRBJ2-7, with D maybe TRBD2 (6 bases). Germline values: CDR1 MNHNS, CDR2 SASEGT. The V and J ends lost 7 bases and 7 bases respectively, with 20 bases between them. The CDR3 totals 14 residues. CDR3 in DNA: TGTGCCAGCACCTTTGCGGAGGGAACCTCAGAGCAGTACTTC. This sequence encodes CASTFAEGTSEQYF.